Listed below are T cell receptor beta chains from one sample, sequenced in a study of shared clonotypes between healthy human individuals. This table comes from immunoSEQ multiplex PCR, and its TCRdb copy is limited to in-frame clones, with some not included. The data show some 630,000 clones, about 78% seen once. What was sequenced was memory CD4+ T cells sorted from blood. These receptors all come from a woman aged 25 to 39 in good health. Each CDR3 is given with its conserved first and last residue. D genes are given only for firm matches. Rows may omit the clone size; those that give it use once, few, many or a size class.

clone_size: .
v_call: TRBV27
j_call: TRBJ2-7
d_call: TRBD1
cdr3_aa: CASRRSGTGVHEQYF
cdr3_nt: TGTGCCAGCAGAAGATCCGGGACAGGCGTTCACGAGCAGTACTTC

clone_size: few
v_call: TRBV5-1
j_call: TRBJ2-7
d_call: .
cdr3_aa: CASSLAVDAAYEQYF
cdr3_nt: TGCGCCAGCAGCTTGGCCGTGGACGCAGCCTACGAGCAGTACTTC

clone_size: .
v_call: TRBV7-3
j_call: TRBJ1-5
d_call: .
cdr3_aa: CASSLTGGNQPQHF
cdr3_nt: TGTGCCAGCAGCTTAACAGGGGGCAATCAGCCCCAGCATTTT

clone_size: .
v_call: TRBV5-1
j_call: TRBJ2-1
d_call: .
cdr3_aa: CASSLVVGENEQFF
cdr3_nt: TGCGCCAGCAGCTTGGTAGTCGGGGAAAATGAGCAGTTCTTC

clone_size: .
v_call: TRBV9
j_call: TRBJ2-1
d_call: TRBD2
cdr3_aa: CASSGAGTSFNEQFF
cdr3_nt: TGTGCCAGCAGCGGGGCCGGGACTAGCTTTAATGAGCAGTTCTTC

clone_size: .
v_call: TRBV19
j_call: TRBJ2-2
d_call: .
cdr3_aa: CASSIQQVLVGELFF
cdr3_nt: TGTGCCAGTAGTATACAACAAGTTTTGGTGGGGGAGCTGTTTTTT

clone_size: .
v_call: TRBV13
j_call: TRBJ2-5
d_call: TRBD1
cdr3_aa: CASSRWDREETQYF
cdr3_nt: TGTGCCAGCAGCAGATGGGACAGGGAAGAGACCCAGTACTTC

clone_size: .
v_call: TRBV19
j_call: TRBJ1-2
d_call: .
cdr3_aa: CASSEWGRSNYGYTF
cdr3_nt: TGTGCCAGTAGCGAGTGGGGGCGTTCTAACTATGGCTACACCTTC

clone_size: once
v_call: TRBV28
j_call: TRBJ1-2
d_call: TRBD1
cdr3_aa: CASRFPGTGSGYTF
cdr3_nt: TGTGCCAGCAGATTCCCGGGGACAGGGAGCGGCTACACCTTC

clone_size: few
v_call: TRBV14
j_call: TRBJ2-3
d_call: .
cdr3_aa: CASSQDRNTQYF
cdr3_nt: TGTGCCAGCAGCCAAGATCGGAATACGCAGTATTTT

clone_size: .
v_call: TRBV19
j_call: TRBJ1-5
d_call: .
cdr3_aa: CASRWSYSNQPQHF
cdr3_nt: TGTGCCAGTAGGTGGAGCTATAGCAATCAGCCCCAGCATTTT

clone_size: .
v_call: TRBV11-3
j_call: TRBJ2-1
d_call: TRBD2
cdr3_aa: CASSSSSGSTYNEQFF
cdr3_nt: TGTGCCAGCAGCTCCTCTAGCGGCTCTACCTACAATGAGCAGTTCTTC

clone_size: .
v_call: TRBV29-1
j_call: TRBJ2-7
d_call: .
cdr3_aa: CSVELVLQGEQYF
cdr3_nt: TGCAGCGTTGAACTCGTTCTCCAGGGCGAGCAGTACTTC

clone_size: .
v_call: TRBV5-1
j_call: TRBJ1-3
d_call: TRBD1
cdr3_aa: CASSLQGTGNTIYF
cdr3_nt: TGCGCCAGCAGCCTACAGGGGACTGGAAACACCATATATTTT

clone_size: .
v_call: TRBV6-5
j_call: TRBJ1-2
d_call: .
cdr3_aa: CASSQPGGRYGYTF
cdr3_nt: TGTGCCAGCAGTCAACCCGGGGGCCGCTATGGCTACACCTTC

clone_size: few
v_call: TRBV5-1
j_call: TRBJ2-1
d_call: .
cdr3_aa: CASSLAGGQQYNEQFF
cdr3_nt: TGCGCCAGCAGCTTGGCCGGGGGACAGCAGTACAATGAGCAGTTCTTC

clone_size: .
v_call: TRBV5-1
j_call: TRBJ2-5
d_call: .
cdr3_aa: CASSLGRASQETQYF
cdr3_nt: TGCGCCAGCAGCTTGGGTCGGGCATCCCAAGAGACCCAGTACTTC

clone_size: few
v_call: TRBV2
j_call: TRBJ2-3
d_call: .
cdr3_aa: CASRQLASSTDTQYF
cdr3_nt: TGTGCCAGCAGGCAACTAGCATCTAGCACAGATACGCAGTATTTT

clone_size: .
v_call: TRBV14
j_call: TRBJ1-1
d_call: TRBD1
cdr3_aa: CASSQDLGQGTEAFF
cdr3_nt: TGTGCCAGCAGCCAAGATCTGGGACAGGGGACTGAAGCTTTCTTT

clone_size: .
v_call: TRBV28
j_call: TRBJ2-5
d_call: TRBD1
cdr3_aa: CASSLKGAGETQYF
cdr3_nt: TGTGCCAGCAGTTTAAAGGGGGCAGGGGAGACCCAGTACTTC

clone_size: few
v_call: TRBV6-4
j_call: TRBJ2-1
d_call: .
cdr3_aa: CASSDSPTGWSEFF
cdr3_nt: TGTGCCAGCAGTGACTCGCCCACAGGGTGGAGTGAGTTCTTC

clone_size: .
v_call: TRBV25-1
j_call: TRBJ1-1
d_call: .
cdr3_aa: CASSEYNGGDTEAFF
cdr3_nt: TGTGCCAGCAGTGAATATAATGGGGGTGACACTGAAGCTTTCTTT

clone_size: .
v_call: TRBV18
j_call: TRBJ1-2
d_call: .
cdr3_aa: CASSPRGMDGYTF
cdr3_nt: TGTGCCAGCTCACCTCGGGGGATGGACGGCTACACCTTC

clone_size: .
v_call: TRBV9
j_call: TRBJ1-4
d_call: .
cdr3_aa: CASPPGRSNEKLFF
cdr3_nt: TGTGCCAGCCCCCCAGGGAGGTCTAATGAAAAACTGTTTTTT

clone_size: .
v_call: TRBV6-6
j_call: TRBJ2-7
d_call: TRBD2
cdr3_aa: CASSSALAGVAYEQYF
cdr3_nt: TGTGCCAGCAGTTCAGCTTTAGCGGGAGTCGCCTACGAGCAGTACTTC